A single sample gave rise to the 21 T cell receptor beta chains below, sequenced in a study of graft-versus-host responses after intestinal transplantation. Repertoires were generated with immunoSEQ multiplex PCR, while TCRdb's copy carries only in-frame clones and drops some. The data contain some 110,000 clones, 93% of them singletons. These TCRs' antigens remain unknown. Sequencing used unstimulated CD8+ T cells sorted from spleen or lymph node cells, obtained before transplant. The source of these receptors is a human donor who was the organ donor for an intestinal transplant.

The chain employs TRBV2 and TRBJ1-2; 9 positions agree with TRBD1. This CDR3 contains 16 residues. V lost 5 bases to trimming and J lost 4 bases; unmatched junction nucleotides: 11. CDR1 and CDR2 (germline): SNHLY, FYNNEI. As DNA, the CDR3 is TGTGCCAGCAGTCTTTCACAGGGGGCGCCTGTCTATGGCTACACCTTC. It is translated as CASSLSQGAPVYGYTF.

The chain is built from TRBV2 and TRBJ2-7, with 15 bases identical to TRBD2. CDR1 SNHLY and CDR2 FYNNEI come from the germline V gene. CDR3 size: 17 residues. The ends lost 4 bases at V and 4 bases at J; junction bases unmatched: 8. CDR3 bases: TGTGCCAGCAGTGGGCGAGGGACTAGCGGGAGGTCTTACGAGCAGTACTTC. This codes for CASSGRGTSGRSYEQYF.

J is TRBJ1-1 and V is TRBV19; TRBD1 aligns across 8 bases. The germline CDR1 and CDR2 sequences are LNHDA and SQIVND (reference sequence). The CDR3 is 15 amino acids. V was pared by 3 bases and J by 6 bases, with 9 bases of the junction left unmatched. In nucleotides, the CDR3 is TGTGCCAGTAGTATGTGGACAGGGAGTGGCGCTGAAGCTTTCTTT. It codes for CASSMWTGSGAEAFF.

V and J are TRBV6-5 and TRBJ2-7; 10 positions agree with TRBD1. The germline V gene has CDR1 MNHEY and CDR2 SVGAGI. The CDR3 is 14 amino acids. Unmatched junction bases numbered 5, after V lost 6 bases and J lost 3 bases. The CDR3 DNA follows: TGTGCCAGCAGGGGGACAGGGGCATTCTACGAGCAGTACTTC. Its protein is CASRGTGAFYEQYF.

The rearrangement uses TRBV7-8 and TRBJ2-1, with D hard to call. The V and J ends lost 5 bases and 7 bases respectively, with 9 bases between them. The CDR3 extends over 12 amino acids. Germline CDR1 is SGHVS and CDR2 is FQNEAQ. CDR3 nucleotide sequence: TGTGCCAGCAGCCCCCCCGGTAATGAGCAGTTCTTC. Protein: CASSPPGNEQFF.

This clone was seen only once. The J gene is TRBJ2-1, the V gene TRBV9, with 12 positions matching TRBD2. J gave up 7 bases and V 2 bases, and 4 bases lay outside the gene matches. The V gene's germline CDR1 is SGDLS and CDR2 YYNGEE. The CDR3 runs to 15 residues. CDR3 sequence: CASSVTSGSENEQFF. The CDR3 nucleotides read TGTGCCAGCAGCGTGACTAGCGGGAGCGAGAATGAGCAGTTCTTC. The full variable domain, rest sourced from reference TRBV9 and TRBJ2-1, is DSGVTQTPKHLITATGQRVTLRCSPRSGDLSVYWYQQSLDQGLQFLIQYYNGEERAKGNILERFSAQQFPDLHSELNLSSLELGDSALYFCASSVTSGSENEQFFGPGTRLTVL.

The gene calls are TRBV29-1 and TRBJ2-3; TRBD1 matches at 9 bases. CDR1 and CDR2 (germline): SQVTM, ANQGSEA. This CDR3 comprises 14 residues. Losses at the gene ends were 7 bases for V and 4 bases for J; bases not matched to a gene: 9. CDR3 bases: TGCAGCGGCGTGACAGGGGGATCCCCAGATACGCAGTATTTT. Translating gives CSGVTGGSPDTQYF.

This chain connects TRBV4-1 to TRBJ2-5; TRBD2 aligns across 10 bases. The germline CDR1 and CDR2 sequences are MGHRA and YSYEKL. The CDR3 totals 14 residues. The V and J ends lost 2 bases and 5 bases, in that order; junction bases with no gene match: 2. The CDR3 DNA follows: TGCGCCAGCAGCCAAAATAGCGGGGGGGAGACCCAGTACTTC. This gives the protein CASSQNSGGETQYF.

V and J are TRBV15 and TRBJ2-1, with D unresolved. Germline V lookup: CDR1 LNHNV, CDR2 YYDKDF (reference sequence). The germline V and J ends were trimmed by 3 bases and 6 bases, with 18 bases remaining between them. The CDR3 runs 16 residues. The CDR3 bases are TGTGCCACCAGCAGCACGATAGTAGGAATCATCAATGAGCAGTTCTTC. Translating gives CATSSTIVGIINEQFF.

The chain carries TRBV27 and TRBJ2-1; 10 bases agree with TRBD2. V dropped 4 bases and J dropped 3; count of bases not matched to a gene: 3. CDR1 MNHEY and CDR2 SMNVEV come from the germline V gene (reference sequence). The CDR3 has 15 residues. This CDR3 reads CASSSIAGGYNEQFF. In DNA, the CDR3 is TGTGCCAGCAGTTCGATAGCGGGAGGCTACAATGAGCAGTTCTTC.

The CDR3 reads CASSSDIAGELFF. CDR3 in DNA: TGTGCCAGCAGCTCGGATATTGCCGGGGAGCTGTTTTTT. The rearrangement joins TRBV11-2 to TRBJ2-2; no clear D gene. Germline V gene data show CDR1 as SGHAT and CDR2 as FQNNGV. The CDR3 covers 13 residues. Trimming pared 4 bases from V and 6 bases from J, leaving 9 bases between.

V gene TRBV28 combines with J gene TRBJ1-1; D gene unclear. Germline assignment: CDR1 MDHEN and CDR2 SYDVKM. The length of the CDR3 is 12 residues. With 5 bases removed from V and 7 bases from J, the gap between germline ends came to 11 bases. DNA of the CDR3: TGTGCCAGCAGTCCAACGAGGGATGAAGCTTTCTTT. Protein product: CASSPTRDEAFF.

The J gene is TRBJ1-2, the V gene TRBV4-1; D is undetermined. This CDR3 is 13 amino acids long. CDR1 is MGHRA and CDR2 is YSYEKL in the germline V gene. The V and J ends lost 2 bases and 2 bases respectively, with 6 bases between them. The DNA of the CDR3 is TGCGCCAGCAGCCAAACACTAAACTATGGCTACACCTTC. The encoded protein is CASSQTLNYGYTF.

The chain has TRBV9 and TRBJ2-5, with D maybe TRBD2 (6 bases). Judging by the DNA end, TRBJ2-7 fits better; the J call may be wrong. The CDR3 has 15 amino acids. CDR1 is SGDLS and CDR2 is YYNGEE in the germline V gene. DNA of the CDR3: TGTGCCAGCTCCTCCGGCATTAGCGGAGTCTACGAGCAGTACTTC. Translating gives CASSSGISGVYEQYF.

In its sample, this clone was seen once. CDR3 DNA: TGCGCCAGCAGCTTGGGTCCAGGGCCACAGGGATACGAGCAGTACTTC. It encodes CASSLGPGPQGYEQYF. This rearrangement joins TRBV5-1 to TRBJ2-7; weak D call: TRBD1 (6 bases). Between the trimmed V and J ends, which lost 0 bases and 4 bases, there was a span of 17 bases. The CDR3 has 16 amino acids. CDR1 is SGHRS and CDR2 is YFSETQ in the germline V gene. Full variable domain (rest looked up from reference TRBV5-1 and TRBJ2-7): KAGVTQTPRYLIKTRGQQVTLSCSPISGHRSVSWYQQTPGQGLQFLFEYFSETQRNKGNFPGRFSGRQFSNSRSEMNVSTLELGDSALYLCASSLGPGPQGYEQYFGPGTRLTVT.

CDR3 loop: CASGYTPGQGRPGELFF. The CDR3 nucleotides are TGTGCTAGTGGTTACACACCGGGACAAGGGAGGCCCGGGGAGCTGTTTTTT. This sequence joins TRBV12-5 and TRBJ2-2; D assignment may be TRBD1 or TRBD2 (6 bases each). V lost 4 bases and J 6 bases, leaving 21 bases between the germline ends. CDR3 length: 17 residues. CDR1 and CDR2 (germline): LGHNT, FRNRAP.

The genes are TRBV5-6 and TRBJ2-4; D is unclear. The germline CDR1 and CDR2 sequences are SGHDT and YYEEEE. The CDR3 is 13 amino acids. V was cut by 1 base and J by 5 bases, with 7 bases left in between. CDR3 loop: CASSLSPENIQYF. The CDR3 DNA reads TGTGCCAGCAGCTTGAGTCCAGAAAACATTCAGTACTTC. Together with reference TRBV5-6 and TRBJ2-4, the CDR3 gives the full variable domain: DAGVTQSPTHLIKTRGQQVTLRCSPKSGHDTVSWYQQALGQGPQFIFQYYEEEERQRGNFPDRFSGHQFPNYSSELNVNALLLGDSALYLCASSLSPENIQYFGAGTRLSVL.

The gene calls are TRBV7-8 and TRBJ2-1, with 13 bases matching TRBD2. CDR1 and CDR2 from the germline V gene are SGHVS and FQNEAQ. The CDR3 has 17 amino acids. J gave up 2 bases and V 5 bases, and 6 bases lay outside the gene matches. The DNA of the CDR3 is TGTGCCAGCAGCCCGTGGACTAGCGGGAGACCCTACAATGAGCAGTTCTTC. It translates to CASSPWTSGRPYNEQFF.

The chain carries TRBV12-5 and TRBJ1-1, with TRBD1 matching over 7 bases. Looked up from germline, CDR1 is LGHNT and CDR2 is FRNRAP. J lost 0 bases, V lost 5 bases, and 3 bases had no gene match. The CDR3 is 14 residues long. In DNA form, the CDR3 reads TGTGCTAGTGGTACGACAGGGTTGAACACTGAAGCTTTCTTT. Protein sequence: CASGTTGLNTEAFF.

The chain uses TRBV4-1 and TRBJ2-1; D gene ambiguous. Trimming removed 3 bases at V and 9 bases at J, with 9 bases between. The CDR3 consists of 12 residues. Germline CDR1 MGHRA, CDR2 YSYEKL. In DNA form, the CDR3 reads TGCGCCAGCAGCCACCCTCAGAGTGAGCAGTTCTTC. Its translation is CASSHPQSEQFF.

In its sample, this clone was seen once. V and J are TRBV19 and TRBJ2-1, with 8 bases lining up with TRBD1. The junction had 1 base not matched to a gene; V was cut back by 4 bases and J by 5 bases. The CDR3 length is 13 residues. Germline V gene data show CDR1 as LNHDA and CDR2 as SQIVND (reference sequence). CDR3 in DNA: TGTGCCAGTAGTACCAGGGGGCACAATGAGCAGTTCTTC. Translated, it gives CASSTRGHNEQFF.